The clone carrying this TCR beta chain was seen once. Investigators profiled TCR beta VDJ and CDR3 from genomic DNA template. Each CDR3 protein gets one entry after TCRdb re-called the reads with MiXCR. The table records under 350,000 distinct CDR3 sequences, about 56% of them present only once. This record belongs to a study of CD8+CD57+ T cells in acquired aplastic anemia. The CDR3 spans 12 residues. Trimming cost V 9 bases and J 2 bases; bases outside gene matches: 1. CDR1 is KGHDR and CDR2 is SFDVKD in the germline V gene. The source of this sequence is a human donor with severe aplastic anemia or a healthy control (not recorded which). The chain carries TRBV24-1 and TRBJ2-3; 7 nucleotides match TRBD2. Sequencing was carried out using sorted CD4+, CD8+, or CD8+CD57+ T cells (not recorded which) from PBMCs. CDR3 sequence: CATAGDTDTQYF. The CDR3 coding sequence is TGTGCCACCGCGGGGGACACAGATACGCAGTATTTT.